The present T cell receptor (beta chain) was sequenced within a study of neurological immune-mediated disorders. Study conclusions and caveats: CDR3 amino acid sequences of expanded clones were not shared across subjects, a result suggesting private repertoires in all groups. In HTLV-1-associated myelopathy, TCR clonal expansion was greatest, and in multiple sclerosis it was least, below healthy controls.

Unsorted libraries were generated from 2 million PBMCs. These cells had been stored in RNAlater at -80 C. This clonotype was recorded many times. Its antigen is not known. The method for making cDNA was 5'RACE, and it used 10-nucleotide random UMIs. TCRdb itself ran the 5' RACE reads through MiXCR, one entry per CDR3 protein. The sample shows tens of thousands of distinct CDR3 sequences, roughly 13% of them seen only once. The CDR3 has 15 residues. Trimming at V came to 6 bases and at J to 5 bases, leaving 11 bases not matched to a gene. Germline CDR1 reads SNHLY; CDR2 reads FYNNEI. The material sequenced was PBMCs. This clonotype originated in a woman aged 55-69 years with HTLV-1-associated myelopathy (HAM/TSP). The chain employs TRBV2 and TRBJ2-5, with 8 bases aligning to TRBD2. This CDR3 is CASRQAGVPGETQYF. CDR3 DNA: TGTGCCAGCAGGCAAGCGGGAGTACCGGGTGAGACCCAGTACTTC.